This TCR beta chain stems from a study of cytomegalovirus exposure and HLA in healthy donors. Researchers ran the PCR with 60 Vbeta and 13 Jbeta primers. Measured with immunoSEQ multiplex PCR; TCRdb has only the in-frame clones, and not every one. The sample holds 90,000 to 150,000 clones; about 72% are singletons and the top ten take around 4.9%. Material: PBMCs. This TCR was sampled from a man in his fifties in good health and CMV-seropositive.

DNA of the CDR3: TGCGCCAGCACACAAGCGGGAGGGCCCAATGAGCAGTTCTTC. It codes for CASTQAGGPNEQFF. This sequence joins TRBV5-1 and TRBJ2-1; the match to TRBD2 covers 10 bases. V lost 6 bases to trimming and J lost 6 bases; unmatched junction nucleotides: 6. Germline values: CDR1 SGHRS, CDR2 YFSETQ. This CDR3 spans 14 amino acids.